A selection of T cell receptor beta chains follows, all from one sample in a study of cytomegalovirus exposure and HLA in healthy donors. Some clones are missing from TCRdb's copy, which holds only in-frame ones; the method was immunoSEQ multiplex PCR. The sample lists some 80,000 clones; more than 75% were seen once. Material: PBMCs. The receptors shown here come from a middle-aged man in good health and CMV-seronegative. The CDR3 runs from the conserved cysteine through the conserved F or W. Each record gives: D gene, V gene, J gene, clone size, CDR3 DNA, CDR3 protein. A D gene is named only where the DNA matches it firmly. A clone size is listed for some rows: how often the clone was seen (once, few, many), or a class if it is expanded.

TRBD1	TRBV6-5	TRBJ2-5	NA	TGTGCCAGCAGTTACTACTACCGGGACAGGGATAAGACCCAGTACTTC	CASSYYYRDRDKTQYF
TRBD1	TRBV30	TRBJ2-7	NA	TGTGCCTGGGGACAGGGACTCCACGAGCAGTACTTC	CAWGQGLHEQYF
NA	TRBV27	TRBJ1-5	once	TGTGCCAGCAGTCTCTCCCGGGGTGGCAATCAGCCCCAGCATTTT	CASSLSRGGNQPQHF
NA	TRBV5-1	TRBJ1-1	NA	TGCGCCAGCAGCATCAGACAGGACATGAACACTGAAGCTTTCTTT	CASSIRQDMNTEAFF
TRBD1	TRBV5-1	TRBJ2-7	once	TGCGCCAGCAGCTTCTCGGGACAGGATAAGTACGAGCAGTACTTC	CASSFSGQDKYEQYF
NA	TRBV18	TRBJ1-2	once	TGTGCCAGCTCACCACGAGAACCCTATGGCTACACCTTC	CASSPREPYGYTF
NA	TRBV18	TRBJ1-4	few	TGTGCCAGCTCACCACCCGGGGAGCCTAATGAAAAACTGTTTTTT	CASSPPGEPNEKLFF
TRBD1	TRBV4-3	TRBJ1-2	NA	TGCGCCAGCAGCCAAGGAAGGGGACAGAGCTATGGCTACCCCTTC	CASSQGRGQSYGYPF
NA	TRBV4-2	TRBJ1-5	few	TGTGCCAGCAGCCAAGGGTATGAGGGCAATCAGCCCCAGCATTTT	CASSQGYEGNQPQHF
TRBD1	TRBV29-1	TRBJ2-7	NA	TGCAGCGTAGAGGGGACAGGGGGGTCCTACGAGCAGTACTTC	CSVEGTGGSYEQYF
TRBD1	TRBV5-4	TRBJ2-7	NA	TGTGCCAGCAGCAGGAAGGGACAGGACCGCTACGAGCAGTACTTC	CASSRKGQDRYEQYF
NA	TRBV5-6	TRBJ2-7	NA	TGTGCCAGCAGCTCTTCAGCCTACGAGCAGTACTTC	CASSSSAYEQYF
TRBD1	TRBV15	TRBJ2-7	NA	TGTGCCACCAGCAGAGACAGGGGGCAATACGAGCAGTACTTC	CATSRDRGQYEQYF
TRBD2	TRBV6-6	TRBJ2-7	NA	TGTGCCAGCAGTTACTCGGGAGGGAGCTCCTACGAGCAGTACTTC	CASSYSGGSSYEQYF
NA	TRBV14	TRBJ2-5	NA	TGTGCCAGCAGCCGAGAGCAGGGGTACGAGACCCAGTACTTC	CASSREQGYETQYF
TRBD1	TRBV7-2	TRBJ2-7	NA	TGTGCCAGCAGCCCCCGGACAGGCCGCTACGAGCAGTACTTC	CASSPRTGRYEQYF
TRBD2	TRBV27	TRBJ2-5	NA	TGTGCCAGCAACGGGGGGGCTAGCGGGGAAGAGACCCAGTACTTC	CASNGGASGEETQYF
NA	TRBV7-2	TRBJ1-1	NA	TGTGCCAGCAGTGAACAGCTCTACACTGAAGCTTTCTTT	CASSEQLYTEAFF
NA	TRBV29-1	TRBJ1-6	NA	TGCAGCTTCAGGGGTTCCTATAATTCACCCCTCCACTTT	CSFRGSYNSPLHF
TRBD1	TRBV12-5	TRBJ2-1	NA	TGTGCTAGTGGTTTGGGACAGGGGAAGAATAATGAGCAGTTCTTC	CASGLGQGKNNEQFF
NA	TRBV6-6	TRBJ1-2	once	TGTGCCAGCAGTTACTCGGAGAGACGTGGTAACTATGGCTACACCTTC	CASSYSERRGNYGYTF
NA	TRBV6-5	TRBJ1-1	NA	TGTGCCAGCAGGAACATCGAGGGCACTGAAGCTTTCTTT	CASRNIEGTEAFF
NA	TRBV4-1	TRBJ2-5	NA	TGCGCCAGCAGCCAGTCGGAGGTGGAGACCCAGTACTTC	CASSQSEVETQYF
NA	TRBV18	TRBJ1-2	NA	TGTGCCAGCTCTCGGGATCCCTCCTATGGCTACACCTTC	CASSRDPSYGYTF
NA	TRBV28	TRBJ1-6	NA	TGTGCCAGCAGTTTGGAGGGTGTGCCCTATAATTCACCCCTCCACTTT	CASSLEGVPYNSPLHF
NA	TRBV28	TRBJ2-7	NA	TGTGCCAGCAGTGGGGACTGGCGTTCCTACGAGCAGTACTTC	CASSGDWRSYEQYF
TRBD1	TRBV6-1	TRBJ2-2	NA	TGTGCCAGCACCCTAGGACAGGGTTTAAGCGGGGAGCTGTTTTTT	CASTLGQGLSGELFF
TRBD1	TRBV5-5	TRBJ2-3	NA	TGTGCCAGCAGCATGGGGGACAGGGGGGTGGTAGATACGCAGTATTTT	CASSMGDRGVVDTQYF
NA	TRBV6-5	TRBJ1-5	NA	TGTGCCAGCAGTTACTATGGGGGGCAGCCCCAGCATTTT	CASSYYGGQPQHF
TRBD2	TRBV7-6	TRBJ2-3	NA	TGTGCCAGCAGCTTTGGGGGGGGAGACCTTCGAGATACGCAGTATTTT	CASSFGGGDLRDTQYF
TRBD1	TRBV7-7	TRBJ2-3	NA	TGTGCTAGCAGCTCGGACAGGGGGGCAGATACGCAGTATTTT	CASSSDRGADTQYF
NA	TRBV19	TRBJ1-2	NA	TGTGCCAGTAGTCAGCAGGACTTCTATGGCTACACCTTC	CASSQQDFYGYTF
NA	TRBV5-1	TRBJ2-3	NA	TGCGCCAGCAGCTTGGGGGGGGAAGTGGATACGCAGTATTTC	CASSLGGEVDTQYF
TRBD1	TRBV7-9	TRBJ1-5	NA	TGTGCCAGCAGCTTAGGACAGGGGGGGCAGCCCCAGCATTTT	CASSLGQGGQPQHF
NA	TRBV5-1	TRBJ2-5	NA	TGCGCCAGCAGCTTGGACCGGGAGACCCAGTACTTC	CASSLDRETQYF
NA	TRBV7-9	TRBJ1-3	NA	TGTGCCAGCAGCTCGCAGGGGTACGGAAACACCATATATTTT	CASSSQGYGNTIYF
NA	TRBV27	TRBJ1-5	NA	TGTGCCAGCAGCCCATACAGGCAGGATAGCAATCAGCCCCAGCATTTT	CASSPYRQDSNQPQHF